The present entry profiles one T cell receptor (beta chain) with its context. What it recognizes is unknown. PCR involved 60 Vbeta and 13 Jbeta primers. Produced via immunoSEQ multiplex PCR; TCRdb's table is partial and in-frame only. The table shows 160,000 or so clones, with 70% to 80% occurring only once. V was clipped by 6 bases and J by 5 bases, with 15 bases between them. This CDR3 has 14 residues. CDR1 SGHVS and CDR2 FQNEAQ come from the germline V gene. The sample originates from a study of cytomegalovirus exposure and HLA in healthy donors. Study results and limitations: Upon later analysis, TCR association rates were observed to vary by HLA locus, being highest for DRB1 and lowest for HLA-C.

The V gene is TRBV7-8, the J gene TRBJ2-3; D gene unclear. This clonotype originated in a man between 18 and 35 years old in good health and CMV-seropositive. Sequencing was done on a sample of PBMCs. The CDR3 sequence: CASRIASARDTQYF. The DNA of the CDR3 is TGTGCCAGCAGAATAGCATCGGCGAGAGATACGCAGTATTTT.